A selection of T cell receptor beta chains follows, all from one sample in a study of blood T cells in healthy people across ages. Via MiXCR, TCRdb re-called the 5' RACE reads, giving one row per CDR3 protein. The sample records about 760,000 distinct CDR3 sequences, more than 55% being singletons. The sample was blood. The receptors stem from a man in his forties or fifties in good health. Each CDR3 is given with its conserved first and last residue. A D gene is named only where the DNA matches it firmly. Clone sizes are given selectively: once, few, many, or a class where the clone is expanded.

clone_size	v_call	d_call	j_call	cdr3_aa	cdr3_nt
NA	TRBV9	TRBD1	TRBJ2-1	CASSETGTGVNNEQFF	TGTGCCAGCAGCGAAACCGGGACAGGGGTCAACAATGAGCAGTTCTTC
NA	TRBV29-1	TRBD2	TRBJ2-7	CSALAGGPNYEQYF	TGCAGCGCGTTAGCGGGAGGGCCCAACTACGAGCAGTACTTC
NA	TRBV20-1	TRBD2	TRBJ2-4	CSARAPAGGADWGKNIQYF	TGCAGTGCTAGAGCCCCAGCGGGGGGGGCCGATTGGGGGAAAAACATTCAGTACTTC
NA	TRBV29-1	TRBD1	TRBJ2-1	CSARDRGFYNNEQFF	TGCAGCGCCAGGGACAGGGGTTTTTACAACAATGAGCAGTTCTTC
NA	TRBV10-3	NA	TRBJ2-6	CAIKGQAFNSGANVLTF	TGTGCCATCAAAGGGCAAGCCTTCAACTCTGGGGCCAACGTCCTGACTTTC
NA	TRBV4-2	NA	TRBJ1-2	CASSQESSGYTF	TGTGCCAGCAGCCAAGAAAGCAGTGGCTACACCTTC
NA	TRBV7-2	TRBD1	TRBJ1-1	CASSPGQGASTEAFF	TGTGCCAGCAGCCCCGGACAGGGGGCGAGCACTGAAGCTTTCTTT
NA	TRBV7-2	TRBD2	TRBJ2-1	CASSSYSGGTYNEQFF	TGTGCCAGCAGCTCGTATAGCGGGGGGACCTACAATGAGCAGTTCTTC
NA	TRBV6-1	TRBD1	TRBJ2-5	CASSELRGHYEETQYF	TGTGCCAGCAGTGAACTCAGGGGGCATTATGAAGAGACCCAGTACTTC
few	TRBV12-3/TRBV12-4	TRBD2	TRBJ2-5	CASKRGGASRETQYF	TGTGCCAGCAAACGCGGGGGGGCGAGTAGGGAGACCCAGTACTTC
NA	TRBV28	TRBD1	TRBJ2-7	CASSRHRTGFREQYF	TGTGCCAGCAGCCGACACAGGACAGGGTTTAGGGAGCAGTACTTC
NA	TRBV19	TRBD1	TRBJ2-5	CASSTAGTGQETQYF	TGTGCCAGTAGTACCGCCGGGACAGGCCAAGAGACCCAGTACTTC
NA	TRBV11-3	NA	TRBJ2-3	CASSLVGATDTQYF	TGTGCCAGCAGCTTAGTGGGAGCTACAGATACGCAGTATTTT
few	TRBV7-2	TRBD2	TRBJ2-1	CASSFTRLAGSNEQFF	TGTGCCAGCAGCTTTACCCGACTAGCGGGGAGCAATGAGCAGTTCTTC
NA	TRBV25-1	TRBD1	TRBJ1-1	CASSTTGGETEAFF	TGTGCCAGCAGCACCACAGGGGGCGAGACTGAAGCTTTCTTT
NA	TRBV7-2	NA	TRBJ1-6	CASSLWPSEAGRAESTLHF	TGTGCCAGCAGCTTATGGCCCTCCGAGGCCGGGAGGGCCGAAAGCACCCTCCACTTT
few	TRBV20-1	NA	TRBJ2-7	CSARRPGATNYEQYF	TGCAGTGCTAGGAGACCAGGCGCTACCAACTACGAGCAGTACTTC
few	TRBV29-1	NA	TRBJ2-2	CSLLRGTNTGELFF	TGCAGCCTCCTTAGGGGGACCAACACCGGGGAGCTGTTTTTT
NA	TRBV20-1	TRBD1	TRBJ1-2	CSASRGQFLGGYTF	TGCAGTGCTAGTAGGGGACAGTTTCTGGGCGGCTACACCTTC
many	TRBV5-1	NA	TRBJ2-7	CASSLDLSSYEQYF	TGCGCCAGCAGCTTGGATCTCTCTTCCTACGAGCAGTACTTC
once	TRBV28	TRBD1	TRBJ1-5	CASSPTDRRQPQHF	TGTGCCAGCAGTCCAACGGACAGGAGACAGCCCCAGCATTTT
few	TRBV7-2	NA	TRBJ2-7	CASSLVGVSSYEQYF	TGTGCCAGCAGCTTGGTGGGGGTTAGCTCCTACGAGCAGTACTTC
NA	TRBV7-3	TRBD2	TRBJ2-5	CASSSRSGEETQYF	TGTGCCAGCAGCTCTCGTAGCGGGGAAGAGACCCAGTACTTC